The sequence of this T cell receptor beta chain was determined in a study of memory CD4+ T cells and cytomegalovirus serostatus. Study-level findings and limits: Repertoires predicted CMV serostatus with median bootstrapped AUC of approximately 0.94. Suggested: most of the CMV-linked TCR signature lies in CD4+ memory cells. About 40% of the roughly 150 known CMV-associated TCRbeta sequences appeared in CD4+ memory.

Single viable CD3+CD4+CD8-CD45RO+ cells were sorted as the memory CD4+ T cells. CD4+ T cells were isolated by positive magnetic selection. The sample holds a few counts of this clone. The antigen is undetermined. Method: immunoSEQ multiplex PCR; TCRdb's copy keeps in-frame clones and lacks some. Here the sample spans approximately 30,000 clones, under 80% being singletons. CDR3 length: 14 amino acids. From germline, CDR1 is SGHTA and CDR2 FQGNSA. V lost 2 bases to trimming and J lost 0 bases, with 4 bases between them. The source of this sequence is an adult in good health and CMV-seronegative. Some clones in this sample may be carry-over from other donors' samples. Sequencing used memory CD4+ T cells from blood. V is TRBV7-2 and J is TRBJ2-2, with D hard to call. CDR3 bases: TGTGCCAGCAGCTTACTGTCGAACACCGGGGAGCTGTTTTTT. Its translation is CASSLLSNTGELFF.